This TCR beta chain was sequenced in a study of shared clonotypes between healthy human individuals. General observations from the study: Only a few donors were included, so the genetic and exposure-history diversity represented was limited. Tissues were not sampled, only blood, and their repertoires likely differ.

About this clone: No antigen is known for it.

CDR1 is MNHEY, CDR2 SMNVEV, per germline (reference sequence). V was cut by 4 bases and J by 3 bases, with 24 bases left in between. The length of the CDR3 is 19 residues. Memory CD4+ cells were the fraction left after CD45RA+ naive selection. It was across several immunoSEQ plates that each subset's genomic DNA was evenly split. Only in-frame clones appear in the TCRdb table, and some are missing; sequencing was by immunoSEQ multiplex PCR. Among about 2.4 million clones listed, roughly 93% were seen once. Material for sequencing was naive CD4+ T cells from PBMCs. The sample's subset: CD45RA+ positively selected. The chain carries TRBV27 and TRBJ1-4; TRBD1 might be the D (5 bases). The clonotype comes from a man in his late teens or twenties in good health. Some clones in this sample may be carry-over from other donors' samples. The CDR3 loop is CASSSMRVGRGRPNEKLFF. For the CDR3, the DNA is TGTGCCAGCAGTTCCATGAGGGTCGGGCGGGGCCGGCCTAATGAAAAACTGTTTTTT.